One sample yielded the 30 T cell receptor beta chains listed below, sequenced in a study of beta chain features in type 1 diabetes. Investigators reverse transcribed all isolated RNA, so they sequenced expressed TCRB transcripts. Assay used: immunoSEQ multiplex PCR; TCRdb lists only in-frame clones, some missing. The sample contains just under 150,000 clones, more than 9% of which appear only once. Sequencing input: naive CD4+ T cells from blood. These receptors came from a man younger than 30 in good health.

The V gene is TRBV5-5, the J gene TRBJ1-2, with D uncertain. CDR1 and CDR2 (germline): SGHKS, YYEKEE (reference sequence). The CDR3 loop spans 11 amino acids. Trimming removed 2 bases from V and 8 bases from J, with 7 bases in between. The CDR3, as DNA: TGTGCCAGCAGCTTTACGGTCGGCTACACCTTC. As protein: CASSFTVGYTF.

This clone was detected only a few times. V usage is TRBV7-9 and J usage is TRBJ2-5; 8 bases are a match to TRBD1. Trimming cost V 5 bases and J 2 bases; bases outside gene matches: 7. The germline V gene has CDR1 SEHNR and CDR2 FQNEAQ (reference sequence). The length of the CDR3 is 15 residues. CDR3 in DNA: TGTGCCAGCAGCGGGGACAGGTGGATTCAAGAGACCCAGTACTTC. Amino acid sequence: CASSGDRWIQETQYF.

The chain recombines TRBV10-3 with TRBJ1-5, with D maybe TRBD1 (5 bases). With 11 bases removed from V and 1 base from J, the gap between germline ends came to 12 bases. The CDR3 runs to 13 residues. Germline-derived CDR1 and CDR2 are ENHRY and SYGVKD. The CDR3, as DNA: TGTGCCGCCCGACAGTCAAGCAATCAGCCCCAGCATTTT. It encodes CAARQSSNQPQHF.

The V and J genes are TRBV7-2 and TRBJ2-6; weak D call: TRBD2 (6 bases). In germline, CDR1 is SGHTA, CDR2 FQGNSA. The CDR3 loop spans 15 amino acids. V lost 5 bases to trimming and J lost 6 bases, with 14 bases between them. CDR3 sequence (DNA): TGTGCCAGCAGCCTGGGGGGACTGTTGGCCAACGTCCTGACTTTC. Its protein product is CASSLGGLLANVLTF.

The rearrangement uses TRBV11-2 and TRBJ2-7; a weak D match, TRBD2 (5 bases). This CDR3 is 13 amino acids long. Germline CDR1 is SGHAT and CDR2 is FQNNGV. The ends were cut back, 6 bases at V and 2 bases at J, with 11 bases in the middle. CDR3 sequence reads: CASRSGVTYEQYF. In DNA, the CDR3 is TGTGCCAGCAGATCCGGGGTAACCTACGAGCAGTACTTC.

The V call is TRBV7-3, the J call TRBJ2-2; the D gene is possibly TRBD2 (6 bases). In germline, CDR1 is SGHTA, CDR2 FQGTGA. V lost 2 bases to trimming and J lost 3 bases, with 13 bases between them. The CDR3 is made up of 16 amino acids. The CDR3 DNA sequence: TGTGCCAGCAGCTTATATGTATCGGGGGACACCGGGGAGCTGTTTTTT. Residues: CASSLYVSGDTGELFF. Full variable domain (outside the CDR3, taken from reference TRBV7-3 and TRBJ2-2): GAGVSQTPSNKVTEKGKYVELRCDPISGHTALYWYRQSLGQGPEFLIYFQGTGAADDSGLPNDRFFAVRPEGSVSTLKIQRTERGDSAVYLCASSLYVSGDTGELFFGEGSRLTVL.

This clone was detected a few times. V and J are TRBV29-1 and TRBJ2-2, with 7 nucleotides matching TRBD1. The CDR3 is 14 amino acids. Germline V gives CDR1 SQVTM, CDR2 ANQGSEA. With V trimmed by 5 bases and J by 3 bases, 6 bases remained unmatched. This CDR3 reads CSVLGQGDTGELFF. The CDR3 DNA reads TGCAGCGTTTTGGGGCAGGGGGACACCGGGGAGCTGTTTTTT.

This clone came up a few times. The genes are TRBV5-6 and TRBJ2-3, with 9 bases identical to TRBD2. The ends lost 4 bases at V and 5 bases at J; junction bases unmatched: 8. The CDR3 runs 15 residues. Germline-derived CDR1 and CDR2 are SGHDT and YYEEEE. The CDR3 reads CASSIGLALGDTQYF. The CDR3, as DNA: TGTGCCAGCAGCATAGGACTAGCGCTGGGAGATACGCAGTATTTT. The full variable domain, rest sourced from reference TRBV5-6 and TRBJ2-3, is DAGVTQSPTHLIKTRGQQVTLRCSPKSGHDTVSWYQQALGQGPQFIFQYYEEEERQRGNFPDRFSGHQFPNYSSELNVNALLLGDSALYLCASSIGLALGDTQYFGPGTRLTVL.

This rearrangement joins TRBV5-6 to TRBJ1-3; the D gene is possibly TRBD1 (6 bases). Germline V gene lookup returns CDR1 SGHDT and CDR2 YYEEEE. V lost 6 bases and J lost 0, with 10 bases in between. This CDR3 has 14 residues. CDR3 loop: CASKVTGSGNTIYF. In DNA form, the CDR3 reads TGTGCCAGCAAGGTGACAGGCTCTGGAAACACCATATATTTT.

This chain links TRBV5-6 with TRBJ1-5, with TRBD1 identical over 10 bases. The trim removed 5 bases at V and 6 bases at J, leaving 5 bases unmatched. The CDR3 spans 14 residues. Germline loops: CDR1 SGHDT, CDR2 YYEEEE. CDR3 region: CASRRQGAVQPQHF. CDR3 bases: TGTGCCAGCAGAAGACAGGGGGCTGTTCAGCCCCAGCATTTT.

In its sample, this clone was seen a few times. The chain employs TRBV11-1 and TRBJ2-5, with unresolved D. This CDR3 has 15 residues. CDR1 and CDR2 (germline): SGHAT, FQDESV (reference sequence). V lost 5 bases and J 2 bases, leaving 15 bases between the germline ends. The DNA for the CDR3 is TGTGCCAGCAGCAAATTTGACACCCTTCAAGAGACCCAGTACTTC. Protein: CASSKFDTLQETQYF. Supplemented by reference TRBV11-1 and TRBJ2-5, the full variable domain reads EAEVAQSPRYKITEKSQAVAFWCDPISGHATLYWYRQILGQGPELLVQFQDESVVDDSQLPKDRFSAERLKGVDSTLKIQPAELGDSAMYLCASSKFDTLQETQYFGPGTRLLVL.

CDR3 in DNA: TGTGCCAGCAGTCCTGGGGTGGGGGCCACCTACGAGCAGTACTTC. Translating it yields CASSPGVGATYEQYF. The rearrangement links TRBV27 to TRBJ2-7, with D perhaps TRBD1 (6 bases). V lost 5 bases and J 2 bases, leaving 16 bases between the germline ends. The CDR3 totals 15 residues. The germline V gene has CDR1 MNHEY and CDR2 SMNVEV (reference sequence).

This sequence joins TRBV6-5 and TRBJ2-3; TRBD2 aligns across 8 bases. The CDR3 consists of 15 residues. The trim removed 4 bases at V and 4 bases at J, leaving 7 bases unmatched. From germline, CDR1 is MNHEY and CDR2 SVGAGI. The CDR3 region is CASSFQTGLADTQYF. The CDR3 DNA sequence: TGTGCCAGCAGTTTCCAAACGGGACTAGCAGATACGCAGTATTTT.

This chain connects TRBV7-3 to TRBJ2-1, with TRBD1 as a possible D gene (6 bases). Germline CDR1 is SGHTA and CDR2 is FQGTGA. The CDR3 totals 15 residues. V lost 1 base, J lost 2 bases, and 9 bases lay in between. CDR3 coding DNA: TGTGCCAGCAGCTTAAGAGGGGGTACCTACAATGAGCAGTTCTTC. Translation: CASSLRGGTYNEQFF.

V and J are TRBV6-5 and TRBJ2-3; 7 nucleotides align to TRBD1. There are 14 residues in the CDR3. With V trimmed by 7 bases and J by 2 bases, 6 bases remained unmatched. The germline V gene has CDR1 MNHEY and CDR2 SVGAGI. CDR3 bases: TGTGCCAGCAAACAGGGGCCCCCCACAGATACGCAGTATTTT. It is translated as CASKQGPPTDTQYF.

V and J are TRBV7-9 and TRBJ2-5, with D perhaps TRBD1 (5 bases). This CDR3 spans 14 amino acids. CDR1 and CDR2 (germline): SEHNR, FQNEAQ (reference sequence). The ends were cut back, 2 bases at V and 5 bases at J, with 12 bases in the middle. CDR3 amino acids: CASSLRGSWETQYF. The CDR3 DNA reads TGTGCCAGCAGCTTAAGGGGTTCGTGGGAGACCCAGTACTTC.

This clone turned up a few times. This chain uses TRBV7-2 with TRBJ1-4; possibly TRBD1 for D (6 bases). V lost 0 bases and J 2 bases, leaving 7 bases between the germline ends. The CDR3 length is 15 residues. The germline V gene has CDR1 SGHTA and CDR2 FQGNSA. CDR3: CASSLARGTNEKLFF. CDR3 nucleotides: TGTGCCAGCAGCTTAGCGAGGGGGACTAATGAAAAACTGTTTTTT.

This clone was seen only a few times. As DNA, the CDR3 is TGTGCCAGCAGCAGCGAGACCCAGTACTTC. It codes for CASSSETQYF. This chain links TRBV7-6 with TRBJ2-5, with D hard to call. The CDR3 spans 10 residues. CDR1 is SGHVS, CDR2 FNYEAQ, per germline. V lost 5 bases, J lost 5 bases, and 3 bases lay in between.

This chain connects TRBV7-6 to TRBJ2-7; D might be TRBD2 (5 bases). The CDR3 is 13 amino acids. CDR1 is SGHVS, CDR2 FNYEAQ, per germline. Trimming cost V 3 bases and J 4 bases, with 10 bases left between them. The CDR3 DNA reads as TGTGCCAGCAGCTTCGACCGAGGGTACGAGCAGTACTTC. Its translation is CASSFDRGYEQYF.

The V and J genes are TRBV7-8 and TRBJ2-3, with 7 bases matching TRBD1. The CDR3 loop spans 14 amino acids. V trimming: 5 bases; J trimming: 4 bases; junction bases outside the gene matches: 6. Looked up from germline, CDR1 is SGHVS and CDR2 is FQNEAQ. CDR3: CASSKRQGPDTQYF. DNA of the CDR3: TGTGCCAGCAGCAAACGACAGGGTCCAGATACGCAGTATTTT.

A few counts support this clone. The rearrangement links TRBV9 to TRBJ1-1; D is possibly TRBD1 (5 bases). The CDR3 has 16 residues. Germline V gene lookup returns CDR1 SGDLS and CDR2 YYNGEE. V lost 0 bases and J lost 3, with 15 bases in between. The CDR3 spells CASSVGAGFSYTEAFF. DNA for the CDR3: TGTGCCAGCAGCGTAGGTGCAGGGTTTAGTTACACTGAAGCTTTCTTT.

There are a few counts of this clone. The J gene is TRBJ1-2, the V gene TRBV2; tentatively, D is TRBD1 (6 bases). Germline V gene sequence: CDR1 SNHLY, CDR2 FYNNEI. V was cut by 5 bases and J by 4 bases, with 17 bases left in between. This CDR3 has 15 residues. CDR3 amino acids: CASSTTGSLIYGYTF. The CDR3, as DNA: TGTGCCAGCAGTACCACAGGGAGCCTGATCTATGGCTACACCTTC.

Written as DNA, the CDR3 is TGTGCCAGCAGTTACTGGGGACAGAGCACAGATACGCAGTATTTT. Translated: CASSYWGQSTDTQYF. The rearrangement joins TRBV6-5 to TRBJ2-3; 7 nucleotides align to TRBD1. This CDR3 region has 15 residues. Germline V lookup: CDR1 MNHEY, CDR2 SVGAGI. The V and J ends lost 1 base and 0 bases, in that order; junction bases with no gene match: 1.

The chain is built from TRBV5-1 and TRBJ2-3; TRBD2 matches at 9 bases. Germline CDR1 SGHRS, CDR2 YFSETQ. The CDR3 spans 17 residues. V was pared by 0 bases and J by 0 bases, with 5 bases of the junction left unmatched. CDR3 residues: CASSLGSSGVSTDTQYF. The CDR3 coding sequence is TGCGCCAGCAGCTTGGGTTCTAGCGGGGTGAGCACAGATACGCAGTATTTT.

This clone was recorded a few times. The chain combines TRBV18 with TRBJ1-4; D may be TRBD1 (5 bases). CDR1 and CDR2 from the germline V gene are KGHSH and LQKENI. V was trimmed by 5 bases and J by 4 bases, leaving 11 bases between them. This CDR3 has 14 residues. CDR3 coding DNA: TGTGCCAGCTCAGCGACAGAATATAATGAAAAACTGTTTTTT. Translation gives CASSATEYNEKLFF.

This sequence joins TRBV11-2 and TRBJ2-3; D is unresolved. V shed 3 bases and J shed 0 bases, with 4 bases lying between them. The germline CDR1 and CDR2 sequences are SGHAT and FQNNGV. The CDR3 totals 13 residues. The CDR3 region is CASSFSSTDTQYF. The CDR3 bases are TGTGCCAGCAGCTTTAGTAGCACAGATACGCAGTATTTT.

The chain couples TRBV5-1 to TRBJ2-3; TRBD1 matches at 8 bases. This CDR3 is built from 16 residues. The germline gives CDR1 SGHRS, CDR2 YFSETQ. The V gene end was trimmed by 3 bases and the J gene end by 2 bases; junction bases not matched to a gene: 8. The CDR3 reads CASSSNTGGSTDTQYF. The DNA for the CDR3 is TGCGCCAGCAGCTCGAATACAGGGGGTTCCACAGATACGCAGTATTTT.

The rearrangement links TRBV5-6 to TRBJ1-4; 7 bases map to TRBD1. The CDR3 is made up of 17 amino acids. Germline lookup yields CDR1 SGHDT and CDR2 YYEEEE. V lost 1 base, J lost 8 bases, and 14 bases stayed unmatched. The CDR3 sequence: CASSLRSPDRAAEKLFF. The DNA of the CDR3 is TGTGCCAGCAGCTTGCGGAGCCCCGACAGGGCGGCCGAAAAACTGTTTTTT.

This clone was picked up a small number of times. The gene calls are TRBV5-1 and TRBJ2-7, with 7 bases aligning to TRBD1. CDR1 and CDR2 from the germline V gene are SGHRS and YFSETQ. The length of the CDR3 is 14 residues. Trimming at V came to 0 bases and at J to 2 bases, leaving 2 bases not matched to a gene. CDR3 sequence (DNA): TGCGCCAGCAGCTTGGTACAGGGGACCTACGAGCAGTACTTC. Translated, it gives CASSLVQGTYEQYF.

The CDR3 nucleotides are TGTGCTAGTGGTCCCGGGACAGGCTACACCGGGGAGCTGTTTTTT. Translating gives CASGPGTGYTGELFF. V gene TRBV12-5 combines with J gene TRBJ2-2; 8 nucleotides match TRBD1. The V gene end was trimmed by 5 bases and the J gene end by 3 bases; junction bases not matched to a gene: 5. The CDR3 sequence is 15 residues long. Germline CDR1 LGHNT, CDR2 FRNRAP.